This T cell receptor beta chain is drawn from a study of T-cell reconstitution after alpha-beta-depleted transplantation in children. This clonotype was observed a handful of times. Unique molecular identifiers were built into the TCRbeta library. TCRdb used MiXCR to reprocess the PCR reads, holding one entry per CDR3 protein. The table includes 360,000 or so distinct CDR3 sequences, about a fifth detected once. Germline assignment: CDR1 GTSNPN and CDR2 SVGIG (reference sequence). The CDR3 covers 12 residues. The V gene lost 3 bases and the J gene lost 4 bases, with 9 bases spanning the gap. The chain combines TRBV30 with TRBJ1-1; D not resolved. The sequenced sample was PBMCs from the stem cell graft donor, obtained from the stem cell graft. This receptor was taken from a human donor who donated a stem cell graft to a child with acute myeloid leukemia. CDR3 coding DNA: TGTGCCTGGAGAAGAGGTGGCACTGAAGCTTTCTTT. Translating it yields CAWRRGGTEAFF.